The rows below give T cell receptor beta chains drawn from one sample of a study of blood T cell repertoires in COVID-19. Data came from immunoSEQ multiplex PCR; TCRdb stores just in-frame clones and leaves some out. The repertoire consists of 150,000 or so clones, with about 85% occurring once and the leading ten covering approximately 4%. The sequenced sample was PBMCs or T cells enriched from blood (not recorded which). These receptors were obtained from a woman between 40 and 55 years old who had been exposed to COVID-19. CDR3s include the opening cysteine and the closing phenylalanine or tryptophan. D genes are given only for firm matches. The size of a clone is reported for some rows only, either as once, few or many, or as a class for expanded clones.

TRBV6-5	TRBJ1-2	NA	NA	TGTGCCAGCAGGCCGGGACTTGGGCATGGCTACACCTTC	CASRPGLGHGYTF
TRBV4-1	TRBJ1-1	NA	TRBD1	TGCGCCAGCAGCCAACCTCCGGGACAGGGGTACACTGAAGCTTTCTTT	CASSQPPGQGYTEAFF
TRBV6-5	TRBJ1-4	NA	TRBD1	TGTGCCAGCAGCAGGGGGGAGGCCGAAAAACTGTTTTTT	CASSRGEAEKLFF
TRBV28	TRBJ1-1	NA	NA	TGTGCCGGACACAGGCTTGGCAACACTGAAGCTTTCTTT	CAGHRLGNTEAFF
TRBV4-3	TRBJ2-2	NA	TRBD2	TGCGCCAGCAGGACTAGCGGGACCCACACCGGGGAGCTGTTTTTT	CASRTSGTHTGELFF
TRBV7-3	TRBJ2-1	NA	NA	TGTGCCAGCAGCTTAAAGGGGGAACAGGGCTGGAGCTCCTACAATGAGCAGTTCTTC	CASSLKGEQGWSSYNEQFF
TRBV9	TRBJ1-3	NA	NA	TGTGCCAGCAGCGGAACAGGGTTCTCTGGAAACACCATATATTTT	CASSGTGFSGNTIYF
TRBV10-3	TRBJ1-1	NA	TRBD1	TGTGCCATCAAACAGGGGGGACCGAACACTGAAGCTTTCTTT	CAIKQGGPNTEAFF
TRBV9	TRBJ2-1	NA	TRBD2	TGTGCCAGCAGCGTAAGTGGACTAGCGTATAATGAGCAGTTCTTC	CASSVSGLAYNEQFF
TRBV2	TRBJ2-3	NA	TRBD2	TGTGCCAGCAGAAGCGGGGGCGCGGCCGGGACGCAGTATTTT	CASRSGGAAGTQYF
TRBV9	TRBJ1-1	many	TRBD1	TGTGCCAGCAGCACTGAAGGGACAGATGGGAACACTGAAGCTTTCTTT	CASSTEGTDGNTEAFF
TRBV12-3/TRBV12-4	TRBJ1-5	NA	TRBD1	TGTGCCAGCAGGACAGGGATAAATCAGCCCCAGCATTTT	CASRTGINQPQHF
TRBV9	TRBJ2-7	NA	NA	TGTGCCAGCAGCGTCTCCTTCAGGGAATCCTACGAGCAGTACTTC	CASSVSFRESYEQYF
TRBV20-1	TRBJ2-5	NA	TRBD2	TGCAGTGCTAGTATGAGCGGGGCTCCTCAAGAGACCCAGTACTTC	CSASMSGAPQETQYF
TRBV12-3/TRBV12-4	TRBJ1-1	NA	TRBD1	TGTGCCAGCAGTACAGGGGGCACTGAAGCTTTCTTT	CASSTGGTEAFF
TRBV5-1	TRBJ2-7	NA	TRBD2	TGCGCCAGCAGCTCGGGGGGAGGCCCCTACGAGCAGTACTTC	CASSSGGGPYEQYF
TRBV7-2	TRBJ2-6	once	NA	TGTGCCAGCAGCTTAAAATCAGCTGGGGCCAACGTCCTGACTTTC	CASSLKSAGANVLTF
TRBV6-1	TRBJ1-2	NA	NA	TGTGCCAGCAGTGAAGCGGCGGGGGTCGGTTCTTATGGCTACACCTTC	CASSEAAGVGSYGYTF
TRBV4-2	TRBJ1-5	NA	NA	TGTGCCAGCAGCCAAGATCCAGGGGTGCAGCCCCAGCATTTT	CASSQDPGVQPQHF
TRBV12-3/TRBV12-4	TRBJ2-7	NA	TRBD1	TGTGCCAGCAGCTACAGGGACAGCTACGAGCAGTACTTC	CASSYRDSYEQYF
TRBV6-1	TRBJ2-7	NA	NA	TGTGCCAGCAGTGAGGTACTAGACGGCGAGCAGTACTTC	CASSEVLDGEQYF
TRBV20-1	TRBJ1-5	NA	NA	TGCAGTGCTACCCCAGGGGAGCCCCAGCATTTT	CSATPGEPQHF
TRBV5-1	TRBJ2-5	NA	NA	TGCGCCAGCAGGCCCCCGGGGGGCGAGACCCAGTACTTC	CASRPPGGETQYF
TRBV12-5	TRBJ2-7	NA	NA	TGTGCTAGTGGTTTGGTAGGGGCATCGGCTAACGAGCAGTACTTC	CASGLVGASANEQYF
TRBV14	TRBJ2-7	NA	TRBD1	TGTGCCAGCAGCCCCCGCGGACAGGGACCTTACGAGCAGTACTTC	CASSPRGQGPYEQYF
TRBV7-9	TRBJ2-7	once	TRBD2	TGTGCCAGCAGCTTGGGAGACCAGCGGGGTTCCTACGAGCAGTACTTC	CASSLGDQRGSYEQYF
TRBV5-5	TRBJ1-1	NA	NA	TGTGCCAGCAGCCCCAACAGGGTAGTCGCTGAAGCTTTCTTT	CASSPNRVVAEAFF
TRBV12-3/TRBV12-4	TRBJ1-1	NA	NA	TGTGCCAGCAGTTTAAGGGGAGGCACTGAAGCTTTCTTT	CASSLRGGTEAFF
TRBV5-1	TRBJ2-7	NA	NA	TGCGCCAGCAGCTTGGAGCAGGGTGGGTACGAGCAGTACTTC	CASSLEQGGYEQYF
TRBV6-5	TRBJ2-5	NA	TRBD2	TGTGCCAGCAGTAAGCGGGGGGGCCAAGAGACCCAGTACTTC	CASSKRGGQETQYF
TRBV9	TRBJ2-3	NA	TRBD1	TGTGCCAGCAGCGCCGCCGGGACAGGGGGAGATACGCAGTATTTT	CASSAAGTGGDTQYF
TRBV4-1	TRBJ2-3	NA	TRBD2	TGCGCCAGCAGCCAAGACCCCAGCGGGGGCCTCGAGGATACGCAGTATTTT	CASSQDPSGGLEDTQYF
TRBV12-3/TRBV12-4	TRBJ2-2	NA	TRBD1	TGTGCCAGCACATTCCAGGGGGCCGGGGAGCTGTTTTTT	CASTFQGAGELFF
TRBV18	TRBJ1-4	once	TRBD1	TGTGCCAGCTCACAGGACAGGGTCGAAGAAAAACTGTTTTTT	CASSQDRVEEKLFF